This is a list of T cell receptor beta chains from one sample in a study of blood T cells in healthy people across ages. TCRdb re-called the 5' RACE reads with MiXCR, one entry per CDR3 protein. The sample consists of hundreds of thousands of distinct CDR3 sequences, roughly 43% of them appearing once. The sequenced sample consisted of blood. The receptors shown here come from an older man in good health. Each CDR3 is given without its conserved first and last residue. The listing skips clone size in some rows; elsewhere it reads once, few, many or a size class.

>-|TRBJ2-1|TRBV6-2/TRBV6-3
ASILGGGYNEQF
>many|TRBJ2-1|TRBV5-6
ASSQGPSYNEQF
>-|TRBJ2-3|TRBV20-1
SAPSATSGTDTQY
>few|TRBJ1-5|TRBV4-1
ASSQGDTRSNQPQH
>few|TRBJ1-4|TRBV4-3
ASSQARGAASNEKLF
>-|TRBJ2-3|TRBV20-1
SARVGLAGIWKDTQY
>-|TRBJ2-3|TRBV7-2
ASSVDGYSDTQY
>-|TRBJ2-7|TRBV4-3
ASSQDLRVGRASYEQY
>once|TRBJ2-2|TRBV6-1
ASRMTSGGPRTGELF
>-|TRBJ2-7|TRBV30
AWKNRYEQY
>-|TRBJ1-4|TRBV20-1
SARANEKLF
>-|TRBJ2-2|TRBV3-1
ASSLLGTSGGAPGELF
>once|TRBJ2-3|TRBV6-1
ATGPGQGVPDTQY
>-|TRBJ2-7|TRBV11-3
ASSAGTSGSSDEQY
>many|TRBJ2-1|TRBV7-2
ASSRRGEPYNEQF
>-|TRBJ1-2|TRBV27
ASSPTGVSGYT
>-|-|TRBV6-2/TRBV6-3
ASRGGLDNAEWETQY
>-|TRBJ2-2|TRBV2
ASSSQDLPTGELF
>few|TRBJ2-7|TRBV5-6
ASSFRGEGAYEQY
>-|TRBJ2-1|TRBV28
ASSLVASADEQF
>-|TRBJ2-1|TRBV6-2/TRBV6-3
ASSYSMAGATERF
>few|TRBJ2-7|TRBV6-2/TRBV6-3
ASSELLDSYEQY
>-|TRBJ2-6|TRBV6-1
ASLAAGTGANVLT
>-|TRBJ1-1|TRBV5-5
ASSFTPRLGNTEAF
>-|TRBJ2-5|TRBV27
ASRVDNHSKETQY
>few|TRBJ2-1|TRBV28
ASKPEGGQGYNEQF
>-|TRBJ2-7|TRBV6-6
ASSYRGRGREQY
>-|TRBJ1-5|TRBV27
ASSNRLGPQH
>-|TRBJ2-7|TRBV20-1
SARDVQRSSYNEQY
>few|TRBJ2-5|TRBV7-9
ASSPTPPQETQY
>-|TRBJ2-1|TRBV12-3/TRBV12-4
ASSPSGTGSHNEQF
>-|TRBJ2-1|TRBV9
ASSVDSGRAEHEQF
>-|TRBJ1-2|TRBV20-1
SARVNTGTEYGYT
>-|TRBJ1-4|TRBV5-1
ASSLSVPNEKLF
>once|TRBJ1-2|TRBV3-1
ASSLWTQNYGYT
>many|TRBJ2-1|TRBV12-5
ASGLYYEQF
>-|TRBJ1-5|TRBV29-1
SVEVGGGLGGNQPQH
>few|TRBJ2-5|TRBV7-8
ASSLAGTETQY
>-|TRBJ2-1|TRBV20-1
SAPRTGGVYNEQF
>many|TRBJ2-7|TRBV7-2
ASSLGPLYEQY
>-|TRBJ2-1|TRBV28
ATLNRDRGGNEQF
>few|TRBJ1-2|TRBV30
AWADVYGYT
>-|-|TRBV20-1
SATTSGRAQGFEQY
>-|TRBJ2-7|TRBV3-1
ASLFGQGPSYEQY
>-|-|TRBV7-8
ASSQRQGLEQY
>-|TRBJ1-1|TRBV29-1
SVARDNMNTEAF
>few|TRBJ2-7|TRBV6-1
ASSEAFFGYEQY
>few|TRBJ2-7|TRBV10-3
AISGLIISGTGRYEQY
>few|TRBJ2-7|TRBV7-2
ASSTGTSGGWGEQY
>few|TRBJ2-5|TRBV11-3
ASSLRGQGSQETQY
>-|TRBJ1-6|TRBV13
ASSLGGQRGSYNSPLH
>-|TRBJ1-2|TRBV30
AWSVGSPGYT
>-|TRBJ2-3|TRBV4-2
ASSQGNYLSTDTQY
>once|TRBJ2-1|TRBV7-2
ASSSLQGALYEQF
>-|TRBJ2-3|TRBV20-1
SASSGRRQHLAQY
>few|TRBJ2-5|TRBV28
ASSGGGTGEETQY
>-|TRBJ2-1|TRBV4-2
ASSQRTSLGQF
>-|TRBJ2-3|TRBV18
ASSSGLAGRGRNTQY
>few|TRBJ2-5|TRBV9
ASSVSPSRQETQY